A selection of T cell receptor beta chains follows, all from one sample in a study of blood T cells in healthy people across ages. TCRdb itself ran the 5' RACE reads through MiXCR, one entry per CDR3 protein. The sample yields about 1.4 million distinct CDR3 sequences, almost 60% seen once. Sequenced input: blood. Receptor source: a man younger than 30 in good health. Both conserved end residues are part of each CDR3. D genes are given only for firm matches. Not all rows give a size; the values are once, few, many and, for expanded clones, a class.

V gene	clone size	D gene	J gene	CDR3 DNA	CDR3 protein
TRBV20-1	once	NA	TRBJ1-1	TGCAGTGCTAGAGTTCGGGGATTGAGCACTGAAGCTTTCTTT	CSARVRGLSTEAFF
TRBV11-1	NA	NA	TRBJ2-5	TGTGCCAGCAGCCTGCGGGACCACAAAAGGGAGACCCAGTACTTC	CASSLRDHKRETQYF
TRBV21-1	NA	NA	TRBJ2-1	TGTGCCAGCAGCAACCAACCGAGTAACTCCTACAATGAGCAGTTCTTC	CASSNQPSNSYNEQFF
TRBV4-1	NA	TRBD2	TRBJ2-5	TGCGCCAGCAGCCAGGGGACTACTCTCAATGAGCAGTACTTC	CASSQGTTLNEQYF
TRBV5-1	NA	TRBD1	TRBJ2-2	TGCGCCAGCAGATTTGGGACAGGGAGCACCGGGGAGCTGTTTTTT	CASRFGTGSTGELFF
TRBV6-2/TRBV6-3	few	NA	TRBJ1-6	TGTGCCAGCAGTTATGGCAGTTCTTCACCCCTCCACTTT	CASSYGSSSPLHF
TRBV18	NA	TRBD2	TRBJ2-5	TGTGCCAGCTCACCGTCCGGGGGGGCCCCAGAGACCCAGTACTTC	CASSPSGGAPETQYF
TRBV5-1	NA	NA	TRBJ2-6	TGCGCCAGCAGCCACGGGATGAGCTCTGGGGCCAACGTCCTGACTTTC	CASSHGMSSGANVLTF
TRBV29-1	NA	TRBD1	TRBJ2-7	TGCAGCGTTGAATATCCCAGGGGGTACGAGCAGTACTTC	CSVEYPRGYEQYF
TRBV6-5	few	NA	TRBJ2-7	TGTGCCAGCAGTTACTCTGGTTCGGGGGGCACCTACGAGCAGTACTTC	CASSYSGSGGTYEQYF
TRBV30	once	NA	TRBJ1-1	TGTGCCTGTTTGGGGATGAACACTGAAGCTTTCTTT	CACLGMNTEAFF
TRBV11-2	NA	TRBD1	TRBJ1-1	TGTGCCAGCAGCTTAGCCGGGACAGGGTACACTGAAGCTTTCTTT	CASSLAGTGYTEAFF
TRBV20-1	NA	NA	TRBJ2-7	TGCAGTGCCCAGGTCGAGGGCCCCGTGGAAGGCGAGCAGTACTTC	CSAQVEGPVEGEQYF
TRBV29-1	few	TRBD1	TRBJ1-2	TGCAGCCCCGACGGGGACAGGGGGCACTATGGCTACACCTTC	CSPDGDRGHYGYTF
TRBV24-1	NA	TRBD2	TRBJ2-1	TGTGCCACCAGTGATCTAGCGGGGATTAACAATGAGCAGTTCTTC	CATSDLAGINNEQFF
TRBV7-2	few	NA	TRBJ2-7	TGTGCCAGCAGCTTAGTTCGTTTTAGTGCCTACGAGCAGTACTTC	CASSLVRFSAYEQYF
TRBV5-1	NA	NA	TRBJ1-1	TGCGCCAGCTATGAATCAAACACTGAAGCTTTCTTT	CASYESNTEAFF
TRBV6-1	NA	TRBD1	TRBJ1-4	TGTGCCAGCAGTGAACCGCCACAGGGGGTGTCCAATGAAAAACTGTTTTTT	CASSEPPQGVSNEKLFF
TRBV5-1	few	TRBD1	TRBJ2-2	TGCGCCAGCAGCCCTAAACCGGGACAGGAGAACACCGGGGAGCTGTTTTTT	CASSPKPGQENTGELFF
TRBV29-1	NA	NA	TRBJ2-1	TGCAGCGCCTCAGAATCAGGCAATGAGCAGTTCTTC	CSASESGNEQFF
TRBV7-9	NA	NA	TRBJ2-7	TGTGCCAGCAGCTTCGCCCCTGGAGTCTACGAGCAGTACTTC	CASSFAPGVYEQYF